The 30 T cell receptor beta chains below come from one sample, sequenced in a study of blood T cell repertoires in COVID-19. Repertoires were generated with immunoSEQ multiplex PCR, while TCRdb's copy carries only in-frame clones and drops some. The repertoire holds 200,000 to 300,000 clones, with about 80% as singletons. The sequenced sample consisted of peripheral blood. Every receptor here comes from an elderly man with acute or convalescent COVID-19.

The chain recombines TRBV6-5 with TRBJ2-6; D is perhaps TRBD1 (5 bases). V lost 6 bases, J lost 1 base, and 10 bases lay in between. The CDR3 length is 15 residues. Per the germline V gene, CDR1 is MNHEY and CDR2 is SVGAGI. The CDR3 sequence is CASRAGRSGANVLTF. The CDR3 DNA reads TGTGCCAGCAGGGCAGGGCGATCTGGGGCCAACGTCCTGACTTTC.

The chain uses TRBV24-1 and TRBJ2-1, with TRBD2 identical over 9 bases. V lost 5 bases to trimming and J lost 7 bases; unmatched junction nucleotides: 23. This CDR3 is 20 amino acids long. Looked up from germline, CDR1 is KGHDR and CDR2 is SFDVKD. The CDR3 DNA sequence: TGTGCCACCAGTGCCCCCGGTAGGGGGCCTAGCGGGGTCGGAGGGAATGAGCAGTTCTTC. This translates into CATSAPGRGPSGVGGNEQFF.

V gene TRBV24-1 combines with J gene TRBJ2-5; TRBD1 matches at 7 bases. Trimming at V came to 4 bases and at J to 2 bases, leaving 6 bases not matched to a gene. Per the germline V gene, CDR1 is KGHDR and CDR2 is SFDVKD. The CDR3 contains 15 residues. The CDR3 protein is CATSDPGTVQETQYF. DNA of the CDR3: TGTGCCACCAGTGACCCTGGGACAGTTCAAGAGACCCAGTACTTC.

The rearrangement uses TRBV30 and TRBJ1-2, with D tentatively TRBD1 (5 bases). Trimming removed 2 bases from V and 6 bases from J, with 10 bases in between. CDR3 length: 12 residues. Per germline, CDR1 GTSNPN and CDR2 SVGIG (reference sequence). CDR3 DNA: TGTGCCTGGAGTATGCCAGGGAATGGCTACACCTTC. Amino acid sequence: CAWSMPGNGYTF.

This chain connects TRBV11-3 to TRBJ2-3, with TRBD2 matching over 7 bases. The CDR3 has 16 residues. The V gene's germline CDR1 is SGHNT and CDR2 YENEEA. Trimming cost V 5 bases and J 0 bases; bases outside gene matches: 8. The CDR3 nucleotides are TGTGCCAGCAGCCCGACTAGCATCGCGAGCACAGATACGCAGTATTTT. It yields the protein CASSPTSIASTDTQYF.

The chain employs TRBV24-1 and TRBJ2-1, with D hard to call. The CDR3 consists of 14 residues. The germline V gene encodes CDR1 KGHDR and CDR2 SFDVKD. Between the trimmed V and J ends, which lost 5 bases and 7 bases, there was a span of 14 bases. Here the CDR3 DNA reads TGTGCCACCAGTGCCCTAGTTTACCCGAATGAGCAGTTCTTC. Its protein product is CATSALVYPNEQFF.

The CDR3 nucleotides read TGTGCCAGCAGCGTAGTCTCTAGCTCCCCCAATGAGCAGTTCTTC. Amino acids: CASSVVSSSPNEQFF. The rearrangement joins TRBV9 to TRBJ2-1, with TRBD2 as a possible D gene (5 bases). V was clipped by 0 bases and J by 6 bases, with 13 bases between them. The CDR3 runs to 15 residues. Germline V gene lookup returns CDR1 SGDLS and CDR2 YYNGEE.

V and J are TRBV11-3 and TRBJ2-1; possibly TRBD2 for D (6 bases). This CDR3 is 16 amino acids long. The germline gives CDR1 SGHNT, CDR2 YENEEA. Trimming pared 0 bases from V and 2 bases from J, leaving 11 bases between. The CDR3: CASSLDGGNPYNEQFF. As DNA, the CDR3 is TGTGCCAGCAGCTTAGATGGGGGGAATCCCTACAATGAGCAGTTCTTC.

V gene TRBV24-1 combines with J gene TRBJ1-4; tentatively, D is TRBD1 (6 bases). Germline V gene data show CDR1 as KGHDR and CDR2 as SFDVKD. Trimming removed 7 bases from V and 7 bases from J, with 15 bases in between. This CDR3 has 14 residues. The CDR3 DNA reads as TGTGCCACCAGCGAAAGGGGGACGGGTGAAAAACTGTTTTTT. This encodes CATSERGTGEKLFF.

J is TRBJ1-1 and V is TRBV10-3; D is unresolved. V gave up 3 bases and J gave up 8 bases, with 16 bases separating them. CDR1 and CDR2 (germline): ENHRY, SYGVKD. The CDR3 totals 14 residues. The DNA for the CDR3 is TGTGCCATCAGTGAATTTGGGCAGGACTCCGAAGCTTTCTTT. Translated, it gives CAISEFGQDSEAFF.

The chain couples TRBV14 to TRBJ1-4; unclear D gene. Germline-derived CDR1 and CDR2 are SGHDN and FVKESK. The CDR3 loop spans 13 amino acids. With 4 bases removed from V and 4 bases from J, the gap between germline ends came to 7 bases. CDR3 region: CASSPGLNEKLFF. The CDR3 region has the DNA TGTGCCAGCAGCCCCGGACTTAATGAAAAACTGTTTTTT.

This sequence joins TRBV11-2 and TRBJ2-7; the match to TRBD2 covers 7 bases. The CDR3 length is 17 residues. CDR1 and CDR2 (germline): SGHAT, FQNNGV. The junction had 16 bases not matched to a gene; V was cut back by 5 bases and J by 3 bases. Here the CDR3 reads CASSPGGVPLKFYEQYF. The DNA of the CDR3 is TGTGCCAGCAGCCCTGGGGGGGTTCCTCTAAAGTTCTACGAGCAGTACTTC.

The J gene is TRBJ1-4, the V gene TRBV5-1; no reliable D call. The CDR3 consists of 15 residues. Trimming removed 0 bases from V and 0 bases from J, with 6 bases in between. CDR1 is SGHRS and CDR2 is YFSETQ in the germline V gene. CDR3 sequence (DNA): TGCGCCAGCAGCTTGGGGAGGGCAACTAATGAAAAACTGTTTTTT. It codes for CASSLGRATNEKLFF.

V and J are TRBV5-1 and TRBJ2-7; D gene unclear. V lost 4 bases to trimming and J lost 2 bases, with 7 bases between them. There are 12 residues in the CDR3. Germline loops: CDR1 SGHRS, CDR2 YFSETQ. CDR3: CASSPRTYEQYF. In nucleotides, the CDR3 is TGCGCCAGCAGCCCGAGGACCTACGAGCAGTACTTC.

V gene TRBV5-1 combines with J gene TRBJ1-2; D remains unclear. The CDR3 runs to 14 residues. Germline lookup yields CDR1 SGHRS and CDR2 YFSETQ. The ends were cut back, 1 base at V and 6 bases at J, with 13 bases in the middle. CDR3 residues: CASSLSGEGHGYTF. Written as DNA, the CDR3 is TGCGCCAGCAGCTTGTCTGGAGAGGGCCATGGCTACACCTTC.

V is TRBV15 and J is TRBJ2-1, with TRBD2 matching 8 bases. J was trimmed by 2 bases and V by 3 bases; bases with no gene match: 0. CDR3 length: 14 amino acids. Germline assignment: CDR1 LNHNV and CDR2 YYDKDF (reference sequence). CDR3 bases: TGTGCCACCAGCAGGACTAGCGCCTACAATGAGCAGTTCTTC. Encoded protein: CATSRTSAYNEQFF.

The V gene is TRBV6-5, the J gene TRBJ2-7, with 7 bases aligning to TRBD1. CDR1 and CDR2 from the germline V gene are MNHEY and SVGAGI. This CDR3 is 15 amino acids long. V shed 5 bases and J 4 bases; nucleotides not matched to a gene: 11. The CDR3 nucleotides read TGTGCCAGCAGTCCAAGGGGGACAGACACTTACGAGCAGTACTTC. Amino acids: CASSPRGTDTYEQYF.

The chain carries TRBV4-1 and TRBJ2-7; 9 bases match TRBD2. The trim removed 2 bases at V and 6 bases at J, leaving 2 bases unmatched. The CDR3 loop spans 13 amino acids. Germline CDR1 and CDR2: MGHRA and YSYEKL. The CDR3 loop reads CASSQMTSGEQYF. The CDR3 region has the DNA TGCGCCAGCAGCCAAATGACTAGCGGCGAGCAGTACTTC.

This clone was found once. This chain links TRBV6-1 with TRBJ2-7; 11 bases agree with TRBD2. The ends lost 6 bases at V and 1 base at J; junction bases unmatched: 5. This CDR3 is built from 15 residues. Looked up from germline, CDR1 is MNHNS and CDR2 is SASEGT. The DNA for the CDR3 is TGTGCCAGCAGCACGACTAGCGGGAAATCCTACGAGCAGTACTTC. Encoded protein: CASSTTSGKSYEQYF.

This clone was found once. J is TRBJ1-5 and V is TRBV6-5, with TRBD1 identical over 7 bases. The CDR3 has 15 residues. Unmatched junction bases numbered 6, after V lost 6 bases and J lost 1 base. Germline V gene sequence: CDR1 MNHEY, CDR2 SVGAGI. CDR3 residues: CASSRQGLSNQPQHF. The CDR3 DNA sequence: TGTGCCAGCAGCCGACAGGGTTTGAGCAATCAGCCCCAGCATTTT.

The V call is TRBV6-4, the J call TRBJ1-1; 7 bases are a match to TRBD1. With V trimmed by 6 bases and J by 1 base, 5 bases remained unmatched. The germline gives CDR1 MRHNA, CDR2 SNTAGT. The CDR3 consists of 14 residues. The CDR3 nucleotides are TGTGCCAGCAGGAGCCAGGGGGGGAACACTGAAGCTTTCTTT. Translating it yields CASRSQGGNTEAFF.

This clone was recorded only once. J is TRBJ2-1 and V is TRBV5-1; the D gene is possibly TRBD1 (6 bases). This CDR3 has 15 amino acids. V gave up 3 bases and J gave up 7 bases, with 17 bases separating them. Germline CDR1 SGHRS, CDR2 YFSETQ. Here the CDR3 reads CASSSQGIRQNEQFF. CDR3 sequence (DNA): TGCGCCAGCAGCTCGCAGGGGATCAGGCAAAATGAGCAGTTCTTC.

The chain carries TRBV5-1 and TRBJ2-7; D is perhaps TRBD1 (5 bases). The ends were cut back, 0 bases at V and 0 bases at J, with 10 bases in the middle. The CDR3 contains 15 residues. From germline, CDR1 is SGHRS and CDR2 YFSETQ. The CDR3: CASSLVGLRSYEQYF. Written as DNA, the CDR3 is TGCGCCAGCAGCTTGGTGGGGCTCCGCTCCTACGAGCAGTACTTC. The entire variable domain, with the rest obtained from reference TRBV5-1 and TRBJ2-7, is as follows: KAGVTQTPRYLIKTRGQQVTLSCSPISGHRSVSWYQQTPGQGLQFLFEYFSETQRNKGNFPGRFSGRQFSNSRSEMNVSTLELGDSALYLCASSLVGLRSYEQYFGPGTRLTVT.

The chain uses TRBV20-1 and TRBJ1-2; D not certain. The germline gives CDR1 DFQATT, CDR2 SNEGSKA (reference sequence). CDR3 size: 13 residues. Trimming took 3 bases from V and 10 from J, leaving 18 bases between them. The CDR3 region has the DNA TGCAGTGCTAGTGGCAGGCTTGATATTACCTACACCTTC. Its translation is CSASGRLDITYTF.

V is TRBV5-1 and J is TRBJ2-7, with 7 nucleotides matching TRBD1. The germline V gene has CDR1 SGHRS and CDR2 YFSETQ. This CDR3 has 13 amino acids. Trimming at V came to 4 bases and at J to 4 bases, leaving 5 bases not matched to a gene. As DNA, the CDR3 is TGCGCCAGCAGCAATACAGGGGTATACGAGCAGTACTTC. Translation gives CASSNTGVYEQYF. The whole variable domain, filled in from reference TRBV5-1 and TRBJ2-7, reads KAGVTQTPRYLIKTRGQQVTLSCSPISGHRSVSWYQQTPGQGLQFLFEYFSETQRNKGNFPGRFSGRQFSNSRSEMNVSTLELGDSALYLCASSNTGVYEQYFGPGTRLTVT.

The chain couples TRBV5-4 to TRBJ1-3, with 7 positions matching TRBD1. The CDR3 has 15 residues. Germline V gene lookup returns CDR1 SGHNT and CDR2 YYREEE (reference sequence). The ends lost 4 bases at V and 1 base at J; junction bases unmatched: 5. The CDR3 sequence: CASSRQGISGNTIYF. The CDR3 DNA sequence: TGTGCCAGCAGCCGACAGGGCATATCTGGAAACACCATATATTTT.

The chain carries TRBV5-5 and TRBJ1-2; 7 bases are a match to TRBD1. With V trimmed by 4 bases and J by 3 bases, 9 bases remained unmatched. CDR1 SGHKS and CDR2 YYEKEE come from the germline V gene (reference sequence). The CDR3 is 15 residues long. In nucleotides, the CDR3 is TGTGCCAGCAGCACGGAGACAGGGTTCGACTATGGCTACACCTTC. This translates into CASSTETGFDYGYTF.

This chain connects TRBV27 to TRBJ2-2; 7 bases are shared with TRBD2. This CDR3 region has 14 residues. The ends lost 2 bases at V and 5 bases at J; junction bases unmatched: 2. Germline V gene sequence: CDR1 MNHEY, CDR2 SMNVEV (reference sequence). The CDR3 bases are TGTGCCAGCAGTTTACAGGGAGGGACCGGGGAGCTGTTTTTT. This encodes CASSLQGGTGELFF.

The chain is built from TRBV4-1 and TRBJ1-2; no reliable D call. Germline CDR1 reads MGHRA; CDR2 reads YSYEKL. The V and J ends lost 1 base and 4 bases respectively, with 16 bases between them. This CDR3 has 16 residues. The CDR3 DNA is TGCGCCAGCAGCCAAGTCGAGGCGGCTAACCCCTATGGCTACACCTTC. As protein: CASSQVEAANPYGYTF.

This chain uses TRBV18 with TRBJ2-2; D ambiguous. Germline V gene lookup returns CDR1 KGHSH and CDR2 LQKENI. V was trimmed by 6 bases and J by 3 bases, leaving 11 bases between them. The CDR3 length is 14 residues. The CDR3 coding sequence is TGTGCCAGCTCTCTCTCCCGGGACACCGGGGAGCTGTTTTTT. This codes for CASSLSRDTGELFF.